Given below is one T cell receptor (beta chain) in context. Its antigen remains unidentified. The data derive from a study of T-cell memory formation after mild COVID-19. Background on the study: Across donors, TCR clusters were largely donor specific.

The CDR3 totals 15 residues. TCRdb redid the calling of the 5' RACE reads with MiXCR, one entry per CDR3 protein. The sample holds 250,000 to 350,000 distinct CDR3 sequences, roughly an eighth seen once. Study outcomes and limitations: Contracting CD4+ clones lay largely in CM and EM, with CD8+ ones residing in EMRA.

Material: PBMCs or a T cell subset sorted from them (not recorded which). The clonotype was recovered from a young man who had mild COVID-19 (a few samples of this study predate the infection). Cell type and time point are not known. This sequence joins TRBV21-1 and TRBJ2-6; the DNA was not used to check the table's D call, TRBD1. TRBV21-1 is listed as a pseudogene. The CDR3 region is CASSNEGHGANVLTF. DNA of the CDR3: TGTGCCAGCAGCAATGAGGGGCATGGGGCCAACGTCCTGACTTTC.